The clone carrying this T cell receptor beta chain was seen a single time. V lost 6 bases to trimming and J lost 8 bases, with 20 bases between them. CDR3 length equals 15 residues. Donors were grouped by their self-reported clinical history. This entry belongs to a study of blood T cell repertoires in COVID-19. Study-level background: Spain, Italy and the United States supplied samples that represented acute and convalescent COVID-19. T cells, B-cell-depleted T cells, or PBMCs supplied cDNA or gDNA.

TCRdb keeps only in-frame clones here, not all; method: immunoSEQ multiplex PCR. The sample gives 230,000 or so clones, just over 85% of which show up once; approximately 14% is in the top ten. The gene calls are TRBV23-1 and TRBJ2-4, with D possibly being TRBD1 (5 bases). TRBV23-1 is sorted into the ORF group, with uncertain function. Sequences were obtained from PBMCs or T cells enriched from blood (not recorded which). The sequence was collected from a woman in her 50s with acute COVID-19. This CDR3 reads CASSPPRPGSHIQYF. In DNA, the CDR3 is TGCGCCAGCAGCCCGCCCCGGCCAGGGTCGCACATTCAGTACTTC.